What follows are 28 T cell receptor beta chains derived from one specimen sequenced in a study of T cell responses to AZD1222 COVID-19 vaccine (dated by TCRdb to the early 2020s). The library was produced with the immunoSEQ multiplex PCR assay. Drawn from immuneACCESS, this table holds only the in-frame rearrangements with V and J called that TCRdb kept. Clones are partly lost; checked studies trace under half to an unresolved V gene and leave the rest unexplained. Recorded for this sample are fewer than 110,000 clones; roughly 90% of them occurred a single time. Less than 8% of the sample is taken by the ten largest. The time point label on this specimen signifies: baseline before first vaccination. Sequencing used peripheral blood, obtained on day 0 of AZD1222 vaccination. These TCRs come from an adult in good health.

V gene TRBV28 combines with J gene TRBJ1-3, with a possible D match to TRBD1 (5 bases). The ends were cut back, 8 bases at V and 2 bases at J, with 13 bases in the middle. CDR3 length: 14 amino acids. Germline V gives CDR1 MDHEN, CDR2 SYDVKM. CDR3 protein: CASLPAGPGNTIYF. CDR3 nucleotide sequence: TGTGCCAGCCTTCCGGCAGGGCCTGGAAACACCATATATTTT.

This clone was counted only a few times. DNA of the CDR3: TGTGCCAGCAGTAAAATGCGGGAGGCAAACAATGAGCAGTTCTTC. It is translated as CASSKMREANNEQFF. This rearrangement joins TRBV11-3 to TRBJ2-1, with TRBD2 matching 8 bases. The germline V gene has CDR1 SGHNT and CDR2 YENEEA. This CDR3 is 15 amino acids long. Trimming cost V 6 bases and J 5 bases; bases outside gene matches: 9.

J is TRBJ1-5 and V is TRBV24-1; TRBD1 might be the D (5 bases). Germline V gene data show CDR1 as KGHDR and CDR2 as SFDVKD. CDR3 length: 16 residues. Trimming pared 5 bases from V and 4 bases from J, leaving 17 bases between. CDR3 nucleotide sequence: TGTGCCACCAGTGGAATACATACGGGGGATAATCAGCCCCAGCATTTT. Translated: CATSGIHTGDNQPQHF.

The gene calls are TRBV29-1 and TRBJ2-1, with D hard to call. CDR1 is SQVTM and CDR2 is ANQGSEA in the germline V gene. This CDR3 has 13 amino acids. Trimming took off 4 bases at V and 2 bases at J, with 9 bases between the two ends. The CDR3 here is CSVGGQPYNEQFF. The CDR3, as DNA: TGCAGCGTTGGAGGTCAGCCCTACAATGAGCAGTTCTTC.

The chain combines TRBV29-1 with TRBJ2-1; D unclear. The CDR3 sequence is 10 residues long. V was shortened by 4 bases and J by 9 bases, with 7 bases between the two germline ends. Germline V lookup: CDR1 SQVTM, CDR2 ANQGSEA. In DNA, the CDR3 is TGCAGCGTTGCGGTTGCTGAGCAGTTCTTC. Amino acid sequence: CSVAVAEQFF.

The chain couples TRBV2 to TRBJ1-5, with D possibly being TRBD1 (5 bases). Trimming removed 7 bases at V and 4 bases at J, with 11 bases between. The CDR3 length is 13 residues. Germline V gene lookup returns CDR1 SNHLY and CDR2 FYNNEI. This chain's CDR3 is CASTPGRNQPQHF. The CDR3 coding sequence is TGTGCCAGCACCCCGGGGCGTAATCAGCCCCAGCATTTT.

CDR3 sequence reads: CARMGRRLYYEQYF. As DNA, the CDR3 is TGTGCCAGAATGGGGCGGAGGCTTTATTACGAGCAGTACTTC. This chain connects TRBV5-3 to TRBJ2-7, with D perhaps assigned TRBD1 or TRBD2 (5 bases each). TRBV5-3 is classed as an ORF, of uncertain function. Trimming shortened V by 6 bases and J by 4 bases, and 17 bases separated the two germline ends. The CDR3 spans 14 residues.

V gene TRBV4-3 combines with J gene TRBJ2-7, with a weak D call TRBD2 (5 bases). Germline CDR1 and CDR2: LGHNA and YSLEER. With 0 bases removed from V and 5 bases from J, the gap between germline ends came to 14 bases. The CDR3 covers 15 residues. The CDR3 spells CASSQDFVRRHEQYF. As DNA, the CDR3 is TGCGCCAGCAGCCAAGATTTCGTAAGGAGGCACGAGCAGTACTTC.

The table lists this clone with a count of one. The rearrangement links TRBV11-2 to TRBJ1-1, with TRBD1 matching over 7 bases. The germline V gene encodes CDR1 SGHAT and CDR2 FQNNGV. This CDR3 region has 14 residues. After removal of 5 bases from V and 5 bases from J, the junction contained 8 bases not matched to a gene. CDR3 DNA: TGTGCCAGCAGCACCAGACAGGGTAAGACTGAAGCTTTCTTT. Its protein product is CASSTRQGKTEAFF.

V is TRBV4-1 and J is TRBJ2-7; TRBD2 agrees at 11 bases. The CDR3 spans 16 residues. V lost 3 bases and J lost 4; bases outside the gene matches: 8. CDR1 is MGHRA, CDR2 YSYEKL, per germline. The CDR3 protein is CASSQATSGRNYEQYF. The CDR3 DNA reads TGCGCCAGCAGCCAGGCAACTAGCGGGAGAAATTACGAGCAGTACTTC.

The rearrangement uses TRBV7-9 and TRBJ1-1; the match to TRBD1 covers 9 bases. This CDR3 is built from 15 residues. V dropped 3 bases and J dropped 12; count of bases not matched to a gene: 14. Germline V CDR1 and CDR2: SEHNR, FQNEAQ (reference sequence). The CDR3 spells CASSFQNGPGQGTFF. In DNA, the CDR3 is TGTGCCAGCAGCTTCCAGAATGGACCGGGACAGGGAACTTTCTTT.

The chain is built from TRBV27 and TRBJ1-1; TRBD1 is a possible D gene (5 bases). V was cut by 1 base and J by 2 bases, with 11 bases left in between. Germline V lookup: CDR1 MNHEY, CDR2 SMNVEV (reference sequence). CDR3 size: 15 residues. Here the CDR3 DNA reads TGTGCCAGCAGTTTATTCATAGGGGTTAACACTGAAGCTTTCTTT. It is translated as CASSLFIGVNTEAFF.

V and J are TRBV18 and TRBJ1-3, with D maybe TRBD1 (5 bases). This CDR3 region has 15 residues. V lost 4 bases, J lost 0 bases, and 10 bases lay in between. Germline-derived CDR1 and CDR2 are KGHSH and LQKENI. The CDR3 nucleotides read TGTGCCAGCTCACGGGACTCGCTCTCTGGAAACACCATATATTTT. Its protein product is CASSRDSLSGNTIYF.

The chain links TRBV7-2 to TRBJ1-6, with TRBD1 matching 8 bases. Germline V gives CDR1 SGHTA, CDR2 FQGNSA. The length of the CDR3 is 16 residues. J gave up 6 bases and V 5 bases, and 9 bases lay outside the gene matches. DNA for the CDR3: TGTGCCAGCAGCACTAGTCGCGGGACAGGTAATTCACCCCTCCACTTT. Amino acid sequence: CASSTSRGTGNSPLHF.

Note on this clone: The junction does not match germline at one end; this may be a read error. The chain couples TRBV10-2 to TRBJ2-1; D is uncertain. The germline CDR1 and CDR2 sequences are WSHSY and SAAADI. CDR3 size: 14 residues. The CDR3 region is CAGSESALANEQFF. The CDR3 DNA reads as TGCGCCGGCAGTGAGTCCGCGCTTGCTAATGAGCAGTTCTTC.

The CDR3 here is CASSQGETTVGYTF. The CDR3 bases are TGTGCCAGCAGCCAAGGAGAGACAACGGTCGGCTACACCTTC. The rearrangement links TRBV3-1 (or the pseudogene TRBV3-2) to TRBJ1-2; D gene unclear. With 1 base removed from V and 8 bases from J, the gap between germline ends came to 14 bases. Germline loops: CDR1 LGHDT, CDR2 YNNKEL (reference sequence). CDR3 length equals 14 residues.

The rearrangement links TRBV3-1 (or the pseudogene TRBV3-2) to TRBJ2-4, with 7 bases aligning to TRBD1. Germline CDR1 and CDR2: LGHDT and YNNKEL (reference sequence). The CDR3 runs to 18 residues. V dropped 0 bases and J dropped 0; count of bases not matched to a gene: 8. This chain's CDR3 is CASSQEGTASLAKNIQYF. The CDR3 DNA sequence: TGTGCCAGCAGCCAAGAGGGGACAGCTTCTTTAGCCAAAAACATTCAGTACTTC.

CDR3 bases: TGTGCCAGCAGCTCCCGGACTAGCGGGAGAGGGGACACAGATACGCAGTATTTT. This gives the protein CASSSRTSGRGDTDTQYF. V usage is TRBV9 and J usage is TRBJ2-3, with TRBD2 identical over 13 bases. Trimming removed 4 bases from V and 2 bases from J; junction bases left unmatched: 10. Germline V gene data show CDR1 as SGDLS and CDR2 as YYNGEE. The CDR3 extends over 18 amino acids.

This chain joins TRBV6-5 and TRBJ1-6; 8 nucleotides align to TRBD1. CDR3 length equals 15 residues. Germline loops: CDR1 MNHEY, CDR2 SVGAGI. Germline trimming cut 2 bases from V and 7 bases from J; bases unmatched to any gene: 4. CDR3 nucleotide sequence: TGTGCCAGCAGTTACCGGGACAGGACAAATTCACCCCTCCACTTT. Amino acid sequence: CASSYRDRTNSPLHF.

The chain links TRBV6-5 to TRBJ1-6; perhaps TRBD1 as D (5 bases). Trimming removed 6 bases at V and 6 bases at J, with 15 bases between. Germline-derived CDR1 and CDR2 are MNHEY and SVGAGI. CDR3 length: 15 residues. The CDR3 loop reads CASRTGYGTNSPLHF. DNA for the CDR3: TGTGCCAGCAGGACCGGTTACGGGACTAATTCACCCCTCCACTTT.

The chain is built from TRBV28 and TRBJ1-2; TRBD1 matches 7 bases. With V trimmed by 3 bases and J by 6 bases, 4 bases remained unmatched. This CDR3 region has 13 residues. Looked up from germline, CDR1 is MDHEN and CDR2 is SYDVKM. CDR3 in amino acids: CASSFDRDHGYTF. The DNA for the CDR3 is TGTGCCAGCAGTTTCGACAGGGATCATGGCTACACCTTC.

The chain links TRBV6-2 or TRBV6-3 to TRBJ1-1, with D uncertain. Germline V gene sequence: CDR1 MNHEY, CDR2 SVGEGT. The V gene lost 4 bases and the J gene lost 0 bases, with 6 bases spanning the gap. The CDR3 length is 13 residues. The CDR3, as DNA: TGTGCCAGCAGTTCGTGGCTGAACACTGAAGCTTTCTTT. Its protein product is CASSSWLNTEAFF.

V and J are TRBV4-1 and TRBJ1-3, with D perhaps TRBD1 (5 bases). The V and J ends lost 5 bases and 4 bases respectively, with 12 bases between them. The CDR3 contains 14 residues. Germline V CDR1 and CDR2: MGHRA, YSYEKL. CDR3 sequence reads: CASSIRVGGNTIYF. DNA for the CDR3: TGCGCCAGCAGCATCAGGGTGGGCGGAAACACCATATATTTT.

The chain couples TRBV4-3 to TRBJ2-1; D gene uncertain. The germline CDR1 and CDR2 sequences are LGHNA and YSLEER. This CDR3 has 15 residues. V was trimmed by 4 bases and J by 8 bases, leaving 18 bases between them. The CDR3 region is CASSPHSSDGHEQFF. As DNA, the CDR3 is TGCGCCAGCAGCCCCCATTCGAGTGATGGGCATGAGCAGTTCTTC.

This chain uses TRBV6-1 with TRBJ1-1, with TRBD1 identical over 9 bases. In germline, CDR1 is MNHNS, CDR2 SASEGT. This CDR3 is built from 14 residues. V was clipped by 3 bases and J by 5 bases; unmatched bases: 4. CDR3 loop: CASSETGGGTEAFF. CDR3 sequence (DNA): TGTGCCAGCAGTGAGACAGGGGGGGGAACTGAAGCTTTCTTT.

This chain uses TRBV6-5 with TRBJ2-7; 12 bases fit TRBD1. Germline CDR1 and CDR2: MNHEY and SVGAGI. The CDR3 sequence is 14 residues long. The J segment lost 4 bases and the V segment lost 10 bases, leaving 8 bases of the junction unmatched. For the CDR3, the DNA is TGTGCCACCTATCGGGACAGGGGGCAATACGAGCAGTACTTC. Translated: CATYRDRGQYEQYF.

The genes are TRBV18 and TRBJ1-1, with a weak D call TRBD1 (6 bases). This CDR3 spans 15 amino acids. Germline loops: CDR1 KGHSH, CDR2 LQKENI. Trimming pared 6 bases from V and 1 base from J, leaving 15 bases between. CDR3 sequence reads: CASSLGGGGNTEAFF. In DNA form, the CDR3 reads TGTGCCAGCTCCCTTGGAGGGGGGGGGAACACTGAAGCTTTCTTT.

This clone was recorded once. The chain combines TRBV11-3 with TRBJ1-1; TRBD1 is a possible D gene (5 bases). Looked up from germline, CDR1 is SGHNT and CDR2 is YENEEA. Trimming removed 4 bases at V and 6 bases at J, with 15 bases between. The CDR3 is 14 residues long. The CDR3 sequence is CASSSREKLAEAFF. The CDR3 region has the DNA TGTGCCAGCAGCTCCAGGGAAAAGTTAGCTGAAGCTTTCTTT. Full variable domain (missing parts from reference TRBV11-3 and TRBJ1-1): EAGVVQSPRYKIIEKKQPVAFWCNPISGHNTLYWYLQNLGQGPELLIRYENEEAVDDSQLPKDRFSAERLKGVDSTLKIQPAELGDSAVYLCASSSREKLAEAFFGQGTRLTVV.